Presented here are 32 T cell receptor beta chains from one specimen sequenced in a study of CD8+CD57+ T cells in acquired aplastic anemia (dated by TCRdb to 2016 to 2019). TCRdb shows the sequencer as Illumina HiSeq 2000. Genomic DNA was used as template for profiling of TCR beta VDJ combinations and CDR3 sequences. TCRdb redid the processing of the public reads, applying fastp at Q25 and MiXCR, and retained in-frame beta chains. Merged by CDR3 protein, the rows form single entries marked with the most common genes and DNA. This sample has approximately 200,000 distinct CDR3 sequences in its table, and around 66% of those were observed once. More than 45% of the sample goes to the ten largest clones. The specimen sequenced was sorted CD4+, CD8+, or CD8+CD57+ T cells (not recorded which) from PBMCs. Receptors were obtained from a human donor with severe aplastic anemia or a healthy control (not recorded which).

J is TRBJ2-7 and V is TRBV29-1; TRBD1 or TRBD2 may be the D gene (6 bases each). The CDR3 is made up of 14 amino acids. Per the germline V gene, CDR1 is SQVTM and CDR2 is ANQGSEA. V dropped 8 bases and J dropped 2 bases, with 19 bases sitting between them. The CDR3 protein is CSLGAGGVTYEQYF. The CDR3 bases are TGCAGCTTGGGGGCTGGCGGGGTAACCTACGAGCAGTACTTC.

A word on this clonotype: One junction end does not reproduce the germline sequence, and a read error may be involved. This sequence joins TRBV19 and TRBJ2-2; a possible D gene is TRBD2 (5 bases). The CDR3 sequence is 14 residues long. Germline values: CDR1 LNHDA, CDR2 SQIVND (reference sequence). The CDR3 nucleotides read TGTGCCAGTAGTTATTGGGAGAACACCGGGAAGCTGGTTTTT. It is translated as CASSYWENTGKLVF.

The rearrangement links TRBV15 to TRBJ1-4; D remains unclear. Germline V gene sequence: CDR1 LNHNV, CDR2 YYDKDF (reference sequence). With 3 bases removed from V and 6 bases from J, the gap between germline ends came to 2 bases. The CDR3 has 11 amino acids. The CDR3: CATSSYEKLFF. CDR3 DNA: TGTGCCACCAGCAGTTATGAAAAACTGTTTTTT.

The J gene is TRBJ1-5, the V gene TRBV20-1, with 7 bases fitting TRBD1. The CDR3 extends over 14 amino acids. V lost 4 bases to trimming and J lost 5 bases; unmatched junction nucleotides: 8. CDR1 is DFQATT, CDR2 SNEGSKA, per germline (reference sequence). CDR3 DNA sequence: TGCAGTGCTAAGGGGGCAGGAGTGGATCAGCCCCAGCATTTT. This encodes CSAKGAGVDQPQHF.

This clonotype was detected only once. Germline and junction disagree at one end, which may indicate a read error. The chain links TRBV7-8 to TRBJ2-7; TRBD2 agrees at 7 bases. The CDR3 length is 15 residues. Germline CDR1 reads SGHVS; CDR2 reads FQNEAQ. This CDR3 is CASSESGGGSYGQYF. In DNA, the CDR3 is TGTGCCAGCAGTGAGTCAGGCGGGGGTTCCTACGGGCAGTACTTC.

This clonotype was observed many times. The gene calls are TRBV20-1 and TRBJ2-7; 7 bases match TRBD1. The germline gives CDR1 DFQATT, CDR2 SNEGSKA (reference sequence). V was pared by 3 bases and J by 2 bases, with 4 bases of the junction left unmatched. CDR3 size: 13 residues. As DNA, the CDR3 is TGCAGTGCTAGCGGACAGGTCACCTACGAGCAGTACTTC. This gives the protein CSASGQVTYEQYF.

The chain recombines TRBV2 with TRBJ1-2, with unresolved D. Germline V gene sequence: CDR1 SNHLY, CDR2 FYNNEI. V lost 6 bases and J 7 bases, leaving 9 bases between the germline ends. CDR3 length: 11 amino acids. CDR3 sequence reads: CASSAEAGYTF. CDR3 nucleotide sequence: TGTGCCAGCAGCGCTGAGGCTGGCTACACCTTC.

V gene TRBV5-1 combines with J gene TRBJ1-2; D is unresolved. The germline V gene encodes CDR1 SGHRS and CDR2 YFSETQ. This CDR3 contains 15 residues. V was clipped by 7 bases and J by 4 bases, with 20 bases between them. CDR3 in amino acids: CASAPAALTAYGYTF. The DNA of the CDR3 is TGCGCCAGCGCCCCGGCCGCATTGACCGCCTATGGCTACACCTTC. Full variable domain (rest looked up from reference TRBV5-1 and TRBJ1-2): KAGVTQTPRYLIKTRGQQVTLSCSPISGHRSVSWYQQTPGQGLQFLFEYFSETQRNKGNFPGRFSGRQFSNSRSEMNVSTLELGDSALYLCASAPAALTAYGYTFGSGTRLTVV.

Of note for this clonotype: The junction departs from the called germline gene at one end, perhaps through a read error. The chain is built from TRBV12-3 or TRBV12-4 and TRBJ1-5, with a weak D call TRBD1 (5 bases). The CDR3 runs 11 residues. The CDR3 region has the DNA TGTGCCAGCAGTCCTGGGGGGACCCAGCGTTTT. Translated, it gives CASSPGGTQRF.

The chain employs TRBV12-5 and TRBJ1-2; 7 positions match TRBD1. The CDR3 is made up of 16 amino acids. Germline-derived CDR1 and CDR2 are LGHNT and FRNRAP. CDR3 in amino acids: CASARTGAGLTYGYTF. The CDR3 DNA is TGTGCCAGCGCCCGCACAGGGGCAGGGCTGACCTATGGCTACACCTTC.

This chain connects TRBV24-1 to TRBJ1-4; no clear D. Per germline, CDR1 KGHDR and CDR2 SFDVKD. The CDR3 sequence is 12 residues long. V gave up 9 bases and J gave up 6 bases, with 10 bases separating them. The CDR3 region is CATSAADEKLFF. DNA for the CDR3: TGTGCCACCTCAGCAGCCGATGAAAAACTGTTTTTT.

This clonotype was observed a handful of times. The rearrangement uses TRBV13 and TRBJ2-7; D is undetermined. The CDR3 runs 14 residues. Deletions cut 5 bases from V and 6 bases from J, with 17 bases between. Germline V gives CDR1 PRHDT, CDR2 FYEKMQ (reference sequence). CDR3 DNA sequence: TGTGCCAGCAGCAACGGACCCAGTGTGGGCGAGCAGTACTTC. This sequence encodes CASSNGPSVGEQYF.

Many counts were recorded for this clonotype. This chain connects TRBV29-1 to TRBJ2-1; TRBD1 is a possible D gene (5 bases). Germline V gives CDR1 SQVTM, CDR2 ANQGSEA. Trimming left V 6 bases short and J 4 bases short, with 25 bases between. The CDR3 extends over 17 amino acids. CDR3 coding DNA: TGCAGCGTCGGTTTATGGCAAACAGGCTTGGGGTACAATGAGCAGTTCTTC. It is translated as CSVGLWQTGLGYNEQFF.

This clonotype was counted many times. The rearrangement joins TRBV2 to TRBJ2-1; no firm D call. The CDR3 runs 10 residues. The germline gives CDR1 SNHLY, CDR2 FYNNEI. V lost 3 bases and J lost 12, with 6 bases in between. Here the CDR3 DNA reads TGTGCCAGCAGTGATTCTAGGCAGTTCTTC. Amino acids: CASSDSRQFF.

The chain uses TRBV20-1 and TRBJ2-7; possibly TRBD1 for D (5 bases). The V end was cut by 6 bases, the J end by 7 bases, with 22 bases between. Germline V CDR1 and CDR2: DFQATT, SNEGSKA (reference sequence). This CDR3 contains 14 residues. CDR3 amino acids: CSASSLGQGGEQYF. In nucleotides, the CDR3 is TGCAGTGCCAGCAGCTTGGGGCAGGGTGGGGAGCAGTACTTC.

The rearrangement links TRBV9 to TRBJ1-5; D is undetermined. Germline-derived CDR1 and CDR2 are SGDLS and YYNGEE. The CDR3 contains 14 residues. V was cut by 3 bases and J by 4 bases, with 11 bases left in between. As DNA, the CDR3 is TGTGCCAGCAGCGGGCTCGGGTATAATCAGCCCCAGCATTTT. Its translation: CASSGLGYNQPQHF.

The J gene is TRBJ2-1, the V gene TRBV20-1, with TRBD2 identical over 8 bases. The CDR3 extends over 16 amino acids. Germline V gives CDR1 DFQATT, CDR2 SNEGSKA (reference sequence). Unmatched junction bases numbered 8, after V lost 1 base and J lost 3 bases. The DNA of the CDR3 is TGCAGTGCTAGAGTGTCGCTAGCGGGCCACTACAATGAGCAGTTCTTC. This sequence encodes CSARVSLAGHYNEQFF.

This clonotype showed up just a few times. This rearrangement joins TRBV7-2 to TRBJ2-7, with 10 bases that match TRBD1. Germline lookup yields CDR1 SGHTA and CDR2 FQGNSA. After removal of 6 bases from V and 5 bases from J, the junction contained 7 bases not matched to a gene. The CDR3 contains 14 residues. The CDR3 sequence is CASRSGTGVDEQYF. The CDR3 bases are TGTGCCAGCAGATCCGGGACAGGGGTCGACGAGCAGTACTTC.

The V and J genes are TRBV2 and TRBJ2-5; 8 bases align to TRBD2. With 7 bases clipped from V and 0 bases from J, the junction kept 7 bases outside the gene matches. CDR3 length equals 15 residues. Germline lookup yields CDR1 SNHLY and CDR2 FYNNEI. In nucleotides, the CDR3 is TGTGCCAGCAAGGGCCCTAGCGGGTACCAAGAGACCCAGTACTTC. Its protein is CASKGPSGYQETQYF. The full variable domain, with the rest looked up from reference TRBV2 and TRBJ2-5, is EPEVTQTPSHQVTQMGQEVILRCVPISNHLYFYWYRQILGQKVEFLVSFYNNEISEKSEIFDDQFSVERPDGSNFTLKIRSTKLEDSAMYFCASKGPSGYQETQYFGPGTRLLVL.

This clonotype was recorded at least ten times. This chain joins TRBV6-5 and TRBJ1-5; D is perhaps TRBD1 (6 bases). CDR1 is MNHEY, CDR2 SVGAGI, per germline. The CDR3 sequence is 14 residues long. Trimming took 7 bases from V and 5 from J, leaving 15 bases between them. CDR3 residues: CASKLQGSDQPQHF. DNA for the CDR3: TGTGCCAGCAAGTTACAGGGAAGCGATCAGCCCCAGCATTTT.

This clonotype was counted between two and nine times. The chain uses TRBV7-9 and TRBJ2-2; 8 bases match TRBD2. Germline CDR1 reads SEHNR; CDR2 reads FQNEAQ (reference sequence). Trimming at V came to 3 bases and at J to 4 bases, leaving 7 bases not matched to a gene. CDR3 length: 16 residues. CDR3 sequence: CASSFSSGGGTGELFF. The DNA of the CDR3 is TGTGCCAGCAGCTTTTCGAGCGGGGGAGGCACCGGGGAGCTGTTTTTT.

This clonotype was seen more than once but under ten times. V usage is TRBV7-8 and J usage is TRBJ1-6; D is ambiguous. CDR1 is SGHVS, CDR2 FQNEAQ, per germline. V gave up 1 base and J gave up 9 bases, with 13 bases separating them. This CDR3 has 15 amino acids. The CDR3 nucleotides are TGTGCCAGCAGCTTAGAGGGCACGTCAGGTTCACCCCTCCACTTT. The encoded protein is CASSLEGTSGSPLHF.

The rearrangement joins TRBV12-3 or TRBV12-4 to TRBJ1-6; perhaps TRBD1 as D (5 bases). The CDR3 length is 14 residues. The ends were cut back, 6 bases at V and 14 bases at J, with 20 bases in the middle. CDR3 sequence (DNA): TGTGCCAGCAGCGCTCCCGGCGGCCAGGGATCCCTCCACTTT. Amino acid sequence: CASSAPGGQGSLHF.

This clonotype was counted only a few times. The V call is TRBV9, the J call TRBJ2-7; perhaps TRBD2 as D (6 bases). CDR1 is SGDLS, CDR2 YYNGEE, per germline. Trimming left V 0 bases short and J 6 bases short, with 16 bases between. CDR3 size: 15 residues. This CDR3 is CASSVDGGEAGEQYF. CDR3 DNA sequence: TGTGCCAGCAGCGTAGACGGGGGAGAGGCGGGCGAGCAGTACTTC.

The chain combines TRBV7-3 with TRBJ2-2, with TRBD1 as a possible D gene (5 bases). The CDR3 is 14 residues long. V lost 3 bases to trimming and J lost 7 bases, with 12 bases between them. Germline-derived CDR1 and CDR2 are SGHTA and FQGTGA. The CDR3 region is CASSLVTASGELFF. The CDR3 DNA reads as TGTGCCAGCAGCTTGGTGACAGCAAGCGGGGAGCTGTTTTTT.

The genes are TRBV10-2 and TRBJ1-2; D gene uncertain. Germline CDR1 and CDR2: WSHSY and SAAADI. The CDR3 extends over 11 amino acids. The V gene lost 6 bases and the J gene lost 2 bases, with 4 bases spanning the gap. The CDR3, as DNA: TGCGCCAGCAGGGACAACTATGGCTACACCTTC. As protein: CASRDNYGYTF.

In the case of this clonotype: The junction shows a germline mismatch at one end, possibly a read error. The gene calls are TRBV7-2 and TRBJ2-3, with D possibly TRBD2 on 6 matching bases. The CDR3 totals 15 residues. Germline V gives CDR1 SGHTA, CDR2 FQGNSA. As DNA, the CDR3 is TGCGCCAGCAGCCACTCCGGGGGACTCACAGATACGCAGTATTTT. Protein product: CASSHSGGLTDTQYF.

The sample holds one count of this clonotype. V and J are TRBV20-1 and TRBJ2-3; 7 bases fit TRBD1. CDR3 length: 15 residues. V lost 3 bases, J lost 1 base, and 7 bases stayed unmatched. Germline V gene lookup returns CDR1 DFQATT and CDR2 SNEGSKA (reference sequence). CDR3 residues: CSASLQGTGTDTQYF. In nucleotides, the CDR3 is TGCAGTGCTAGCCTACAGGGGACGGGCACAGATACGCAGTATTTT.

This chain joins TRBV20-1 and TRBJ2-3; D remains unclear. Germline CDR1 reads DFQATT; CDR2 reads SNEGSKA (reference sequence). The CDR3 is 11 residues long. V lost 5 bases, J lost 4 bases, and 7 bases lay in between. The CDR3 sequence: CSAEFSDTQYF. In DNA, the CDR3 is TGCAGTGCTGAATTCTCAGATACGCAGTATTTT.

This clonotype has only a few counts. The rearrangement joins TRBV15 to TRBJ2-5; D call uncertain. The V end was cut by 0 bases, the J end by 5 bases, with 7 bases between. This CDR3 is built from 13 residues. The germline CDR1 and CDR2 sequences are LNHNV and YYDKDF (reference sequence). This CDR3 is CATSRDRTETQYF. DNA of the CDR3: TGTGCCACCAGCAGAGATCGAACGGAGACCCAGTACTTC. Based on the CDR3 plus reference TRBV15 and TRBJ2-5, the full variable domain is DAMVIQNPRYQVTQFGKPVTLSCSQTLNHNVMYWYQQKSSQAPKLLFHYYDKDFNNEADTPDNFQSRRPNTSFCFLDIRSPGLGDTAMYLCATSRDRTETQYFGPGTRLLVL.

The V and J genes are TRBV5-1 and TRBJ2-5; D gene ambiguous. CDR1 SGHRS and CDR2 YFSETQ come from the germline V gene. The CDR3 has 14 residues. V lost 2 bases and J 2 bases, leaving 10 bases between the germline ends. The CDR3 protein is CASSLGRYQETQYF. Written as DNA, the CDR3 is TGCGCCAGCAGCTTAGGTCGTTATCAAGAGACCCAGTACTTC. The complete variable domain, with remaining parts taken from reference TRBV5-1 and TRBJ2-5, reads KAGVTQTPRYLIKTRGQQVTLSCSPISGHRSVSWYQQTPGQGLQFLFEYFSETQRNKGNFPGRFSGRQFSNSRSEMNVSTLELGDSALYLCASSLGRYQETQYFGPGTRLLVL.

This clonotype was observed a handful of times. This chain joins TRBV7-2 and TRBJ2-7; no clear D gene. CDR3 size: 13 residues. The V and J ends lost 3 bases and 4 bases respectively, with 10 bases between them. The germline V gene has CDR1 SGHTA and CDR2 FQGNSA. The CDR3 DNA sequence: TGTGCCAGCAGCTTCTCGGAGTATTACGAGCAGTACTTC. This gives the protein CASSFSEYYEQYF.